Below, 7 T cell receptor beta chains from the same sample are listed, as sequenced in a study of PD-L1 blockade in urothelial cancer. This table comes from immunoSEQ multiplex PCR, and its TCRdb copy is limited to in-frame clones, with some not included. The sample holds 31,000 or so clones, 80% to 90% seen once. Time point specified: peripheral blood 6 weeks after treatment start. Sequencing used PBMCs, obtained around atezolizumab (anti-PD-L1) treatment. The receptor set was obtained from a man older than 75 with urothelial cancer.

The count of this clone is one. Other DNA sequences in this specimen translate into the identical CDR3. The genes are TRBV10-3 and TRBJ1-5; D may be TRBD1 (5 bases). This CDR3 region has 14 residues. Trimming pared 2 bases from V and 2 bases from J, leaving 7 bases between. Germline V lookup: CDR1 ENHRY, CDR2 SYGVKD. The CDR3 DNA reads as TGTGCCATCAGTGAGGGGGGGGGCAATCAGCCCCAGCATTTT. It specifies CAISEGGGNQPQHF.

The table lists this clone with a count of one. V and J are TRBV6-6 and TRBJ2-3; 8 nucleotides agree with TRBD1. With V trimmed by 8 bases and J by 6 bases, 13 bases remained unmatched. The V gene's germline CDR1 is MNHNY and CDR2 SVGAGI (reference sequence). This CDR3 contains 15 residues. CDR3: CASRSQGAFVDTQYF. CDR3 nucleotides: TGTGCCAGCCGTAGTCAGGGGGCTTTTGTCGATACGCAGTATTTT.

The chain combines TRBV6-6 with TRBJ2-5; perhaps TRBD1 as D (5 bases). Germline V gene sequence: CDR1 MNHNY, CDR2 SVGAGI (reference sequence). V was trimmed by 4 bases and J by 5 bases, leaving 14 bases between them. This CDR3 has 14 amino acids. The CDR3 sequence is CASSSPQARETQYF. The DNA for the CDR3 is TGTGCCAGCAGTTCCCCACAGGCCCGGGAGACCCAGTACTTC.

This chain links TRBV6-5 with TRBJ2-1; 13 nucleotides agree with TRBD2. In germline, CDR1 is MNHEY, CDR2 SVGAGI. The V gene end was trimmed by 2 bases and the J gene end by 10 bases; junction bases not matched to a gene: 8. The CDR3 loop spans 16 amino acids. This chain's CDR3 is CASSYPTSGRAVEQFF. Here the CDR3 DNA reads TGTGCCAGCAGTTACCCTACTAGCGGGAGGGCCGTAGAGCAGTTCTTC.

The V gene is TRBV9, the J gene TRBJ1-1; 7 nucleotides match TRBD1. The ends lost 0 bases at V and 0 bases at J; junction bases unmatched: 8. The germline CDR1 and CDR2 sequences are SGDLS and YYNGEE. The CDR3 has 17 amino acids. CDR3 residues: CASSVGGGQTLNTEAFF. CDR3 bases: TGTGCCAGCAGCGTAGGAGGGGGACAGACCTTGAACACTGAAGCTTTCTTT.

J is TRBJ2-2 and V is TRBV5-1, with 7 bases matching TRBD1. V lost 0 bases and J lost 1; bases outside the gene matches: 0. The germline CDR1 and CDR2 sequences are SGHRS and YFSETQ. This CDR3 comprises 15 residues. The CDR3 protein is CASSLGQGNTGELFF. CDR3 bases: TGCGCCAGCAGCTTGGGACAGGGGAACACCGGGGAGCTGTTTTTT.

This rearrangement joins TRBV23-1 to TRBJ1-1; 8 bases are a match to TRBD1. TRBV23-1 has ORF status, its function being uncertain. V dropped 9 bases and J dropped 5; count of bases not matched to a gene: 14. The CDR3 extends over 15 amino acids. The CDR3 DNA reads as TGCGCCAGACGGAACCGAACAGGGGGGAGGACTGAAGCTTTCTTT. Its protein is CARRNRTGGRTEAFF.